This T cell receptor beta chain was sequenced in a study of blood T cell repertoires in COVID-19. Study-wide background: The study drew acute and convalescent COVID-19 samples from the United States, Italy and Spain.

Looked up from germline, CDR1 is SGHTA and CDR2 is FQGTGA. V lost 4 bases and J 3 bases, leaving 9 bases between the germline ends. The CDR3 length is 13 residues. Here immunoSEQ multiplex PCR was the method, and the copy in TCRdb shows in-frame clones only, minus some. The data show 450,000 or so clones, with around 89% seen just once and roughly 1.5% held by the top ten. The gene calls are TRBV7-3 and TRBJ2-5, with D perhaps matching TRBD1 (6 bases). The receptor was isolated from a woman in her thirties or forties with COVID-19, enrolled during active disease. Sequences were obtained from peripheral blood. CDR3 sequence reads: CASSYHREETQYF. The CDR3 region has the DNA TGTGCCAGCAGCTACCACAGGGAAGAGACCCAGTACTTC.